This is a list of T cell receptor beta chains from one sample in a study of T cells in Graves' hyperthyroidism and ophthalmopathy. TCRdb recomputed calls from the multiplex PCR reads with MiXCR, one row per CDR3 protein. The profile shows 690,000 or so distinct CDR3 sequences, around 20% of them singletons. Sample: blood. Receptor source: a woman between 45 and 60 years old with Graves' hyperthyroidism that later progressed to Graves' ophthalmopathy. Both conserved end residues are part of each CDR3. D genes are given only for firm matches. Clone sizes are given selectively: once, few, many, or a class where the clone is expanded.

v_gene	j_gene	d_gene	abundance	len	CDR3nt	CDR3aa
TRBV7-3	TRBJ2-5	NA	many	18	TGTGCCAGCAGCTCCCGGAGCGGAGCGGCACCTCGAGGAGAGACCCAGTACTTC	CASSSRSGAAPRGETQYF
TRBV27	TRBJ2-1	TRBD2	NA	15	TGTGCCAGCAGTTTAATCGGGGGGTCAGGAGATGAGCAGTTCTTC	CASSLIGGSGDEQFF
TRBV10-2	TRBJ1-3	NA	NA	15	TGCGCCAGCAGTGAGAGACGGTCGTTTAGAAACACCATATATTTT	CASSERRSFRNTIYF
TRBV9	TRBJ1-3	NA	few	16	TGTGCCAGCAGCGATGTCCCCCAGGGCTCTGGAAACACCATATATTTT	CASSDVPQGSGNTIYF
TRBV5-1	TRBJ2-3	NA	few	15	TGCGCCAGCAGCTATTCACTGAGAAGCACAGATACGCAGTATTTT	CASSYSLRSTDTQYF
TRBV10-3	TRBJ1-4	TRBD1	NA	14	TGTGCCATCAGTCCCGGGACAGGGGCCGAAAAACTGTTTTTT	CAISPGTGAEKLFF
TRBV10-3	TRBJ2-7	NA	NA	12	TGTGCCATCAGTGAGTTGACCTACGAGCAGTACTTC	CAISELTYEQYF
TRBV4-1	TRBJ1-6	NA	NA	16	TGCGCCAGCAGCCAAGAAAACAGAGCCTATAATTCACCCCTCCACTTT	CASSQENRAYNSPLHF
TRBV11-3	TRBJ1-2	NA	many	16	TGTGCCAGCAGCTTAGGCCGAGAGAGGCGATGGTATGGCTACACCTTC	CASSLGRERRWYGYTF
TRBV2	TRBJ2-3	NA	many	14	TGTGCCAGCAGGGACCGGTCCGAAGCAGATACGCAGTATTTT	CASRDRSEADTQYF
TRBV28	TRBJ2-6	NA	NA	15	TGTGCCAGCAGTCCGTCGACAGTTGGGGCCAACGTCCTGACTTTC	CASSPSTVGANVLTF
TRBV20-1	TRBJ2-3	NA	many	14	TGCAGTGCTGCCCGGGACGGTAGCACAGATACGCAGTATTTT	CSAARDGSTDTQYF
TRBV7-2	TRBJ2-3	TRBD2	NA	14	TGTGCCAACAGCCAAGGACTAGCGACAGATACGCAGTATTTT	CANSQGLATDTQYF
TRBV11-1	TRBJ2-3	TRBD2	NA	18	TGTGCCAGCAGCCGACCCAGCCTAGCGGTCCTCACCACAGATACGCAGTATTTT	CASSRPSLAVLTTDTQYF
TRBV18	TRBJ1-2	TRBD1	few	15	TGTGCCAGCTCCCCAGGGCTGGGACAGGGCTATGGCTACACCTTC	CASSPGLGQGYGYTF
TRBV14	TRBJ1-5	NA	few	12	TGTGCCAGCAGCCATCTGGACAGTCCCCAGCATTTT	CASSHLDSPQHF
TRBV5-5	TRBJ1-4	TRBD1	NA	14	TGTGCCAGCAGCTCAGGGGGCGCGTTGGAAAAACTGTTTTTT	CASSSGGALEKLFF
TRBV11-2	TRBJ2-3	TRBD1	many	18	TGTGCCAGCAGCACCGGGACAGGGCGGGTCAACAAACCAGATACGCAGTATTTT	CASSTGTGRVNKPDTQYF
TRBV3-1	TRBJ2-3	TRBD2	NA	18	TGTGCCAGCAGCGAAGCCCGAGGGACTAGCGGGGAGGCAGATACGCAGTATTTT	CASSEARGTSGEADTQYF
TRBV6-2/TRBV6-3	TRBJ1-4	NA	NA	18	TGTGCCAGCAGCTACTCGAAGGGTTACGGAGGGCCTAATGAAAAACTGTTTTTT	CASSYSKGYGGPNEKLFF
TRBV19	TRBJ1-6	NA	few	14	TGTGCCAGTAGTATTGTCGCAACAAATTCACCCCTCCACTTT	CASSIVATNSPLHF
TRBV2	TRBJ1-4	NA	many	14	TGTGCCAGCAGTGAATCGCCGGCTAATGAAAAACTGTTTTTT	CASSESPANEKLFF
TRBV13	TRBJ2-3	TRBD2	few	17	TGTGCCAGCAGCTTACTTATCCGGGGGGGTAGCACAGATACGCAGTATTTT	CASSLLIRGGSTDTQYF
TRBV7-9	TRBJ1-1	NA	once	15	TGTGCCACCCTAGGAGCGGGCACTTCGAACACTGAAGCTTTCTTT	CATLGAGTSNTEAFF
TRBV14	TRBJ1-4	NA	NA	15	TGTGCCAGCAGCAAACCAGGGGTGTCGGCTGAAAAACTGTTTTTT	CASSKPGVSAEKLFF
TRBV2	TRBJ2-1	NA	NA	14	TGTGCCAGCAATCTAGCCTCGTCCTACAATGGGCAGCTCTTC	CASNLASSYNGQLF
TRBV20-1	TRBJ1-1	NA	few	11	TGCAGTGCGAAAGGGCCCTCCGAAGCTTTCTTT	CSAKGPSEAFF
TRBV13	TRBJ1-3	NA	few	13	TGTGCCAGCAGGGGGCCGTCTGGAAACACCATATATTTT	CASRGPSGNTIYF
TRBV20-1	TRBJ1-1	NA	few	14	TGCAGTGCTCAAGGTGGGGGGATGAACACTGAAGCTTTCTTT	CSAQGGGMNTEAFF
TRBV19	TRBJ1-5	NA	NA	13	TGTGCCAGTAGAACCGAGGGGGGTCAGCCCCAGCATTTT	CASRTEGGQPQHF
TRBV28	TRBJ2-7	TRBD1	NA	15	TGTGCCAGCACCACAGGGGGAAGGAGCTCCTACGAGCAGTACTTC	CASTTGGRSSYEQYF
TRBV20-1	TRBJ2-2	TRBD1	many	15	TGCAGTGCTAGGAGGCAGGGGGTGGATTCCGGGGAGCTGTTTTTT	CSARRQGVDSGELFF
TRBV6-1	TRBJ2-3	NA	many	15	TGTGCCAGCAGTTACGCCGGGAGTGGGACAGATACGCAGTATTTT	CASSYAGSGTDTQYF
TRBV20-1	TRBJ1-2	NA	many	13	TGCAGTGCTAGTTTGCTTCGGCCGGATGGCTACACCTTC	CSASLLRPDGYTF
TRBV5-1	TRBJ2-1	NA	many	14	TGCGCCAGCAGCCCCGGAACTAGGAGCAATGAGCAGTTCTTC	CASSPGTRSNEQFF
TRBV11-2	TRBJ1-5	NA	many	13	TGTGCCAGCAAAGGCAATAGCAATCAGCCCCAGCATTTT	CASKGNSNQPQHF